This TCR beta chain was documented in a study of blood T cell repertoires in COVID-19. Study summary: Acute-phase and convalescent COVID-19 samples originated in the United States, Italy and Spain. Sources were T cells, B-cell-depleted T cells, or PBMCs; the material itself was cDNA or gDNA.

Seattle cases were enrolled at active infection and followed longitudinally. In the authors' workflow: Estimation of nucleated cell counts was performed using reference gene primer amplification. Here immunoSEQ multiplex PCR was the method, and the copy in TCRdb shows in-frame clones only, minus some. V and J calls and clone size follow that table, whereas D and trimming were derived from the DNA. The profile shows 300,000 to 400,000 clones, about 90% of them singletons. With respect to this clone: An end of the junction does not agree with germline; a read error may underlie this.

This receptor was obtained from a woman aged 25 to 45 with COVID-19, enrolled during active disease. Sequencing was done on a sample of peripheral blood.

This CDR3 is CASSQTGSSYNEQFF. Written as DNA, the CDR3 is TGTGCTAGCAGCCAGACGGGGAGCTCCTACAATGAGCAGTTCTTC. The V and J genes are TRBV7-7 and TRBJ2-1, with TRBD2 as a possible D gene (5 bases). Looked up from germline, CDR1 is SSHAT and CDR2 is FNYEAQ (reference sequence). This CDR3 has 15 amino acids.